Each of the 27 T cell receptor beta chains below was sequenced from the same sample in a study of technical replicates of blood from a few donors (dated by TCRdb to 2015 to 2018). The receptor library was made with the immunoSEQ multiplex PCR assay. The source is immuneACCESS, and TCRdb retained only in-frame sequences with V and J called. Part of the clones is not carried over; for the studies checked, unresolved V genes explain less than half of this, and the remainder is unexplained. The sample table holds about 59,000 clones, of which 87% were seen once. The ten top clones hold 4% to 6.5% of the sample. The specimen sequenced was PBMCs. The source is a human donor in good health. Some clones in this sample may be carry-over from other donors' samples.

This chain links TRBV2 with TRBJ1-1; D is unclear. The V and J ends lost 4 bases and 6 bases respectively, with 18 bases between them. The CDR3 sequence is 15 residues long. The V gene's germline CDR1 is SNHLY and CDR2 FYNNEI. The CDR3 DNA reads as TGTGCCAGCAGTGCAGTCGGGTCTTCGAGAGCTGAAGCTTTCTTT. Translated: CASSAVGSSRAEAFF.

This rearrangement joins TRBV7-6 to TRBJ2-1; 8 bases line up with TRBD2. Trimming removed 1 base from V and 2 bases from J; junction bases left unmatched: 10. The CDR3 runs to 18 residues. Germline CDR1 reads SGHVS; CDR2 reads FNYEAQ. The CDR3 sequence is CASSLDSGAERTYNEQFF. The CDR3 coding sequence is TGTGCCAGCAGCTTAGATAGCGGGGCCGAACGGACCTACAATGAGCAGTTCTTC.

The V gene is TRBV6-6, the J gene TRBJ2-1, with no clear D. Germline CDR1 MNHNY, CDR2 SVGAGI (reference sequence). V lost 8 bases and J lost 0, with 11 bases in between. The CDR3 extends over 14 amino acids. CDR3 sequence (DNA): TGTGCCAGCGTAGCCGCTAGCTCCTACAATGAGCAGTTCTTC. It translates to CASVAASSYNEQFF.

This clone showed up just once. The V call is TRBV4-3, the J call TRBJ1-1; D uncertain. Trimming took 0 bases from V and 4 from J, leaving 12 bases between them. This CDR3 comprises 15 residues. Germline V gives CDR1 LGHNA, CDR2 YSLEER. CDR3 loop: CASSQDTGVSTEAFF. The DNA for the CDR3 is TGCGCCAGCAGCCAAGATACCGGGGTGAGCACTGAAGCTTTCTTT.

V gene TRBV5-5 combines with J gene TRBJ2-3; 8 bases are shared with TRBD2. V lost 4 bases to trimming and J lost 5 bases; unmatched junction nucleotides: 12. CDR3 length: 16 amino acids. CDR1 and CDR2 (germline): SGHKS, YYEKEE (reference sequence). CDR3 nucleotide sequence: TGTGCCAGCAGCACAGGGCCTAGCGGGTGGGGAGATACGCAGTATTTT. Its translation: CASSTGPSGWGDTQYF. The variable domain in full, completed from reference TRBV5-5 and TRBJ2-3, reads DAGVTQSPTHLIKTRGQQVTLRCSPISGHKSVSWYQQVLGQGPQFIFQYYEKEERGRGNFPDRFSARQFPNYSSELNVNALLLGDSALYLCASSTGPSGWGDTQYFGPGTRLTVL.

The CDR3 region is CASSRHILSYEQYF. The CDR3 bases are TGCGCCAGCAGCCGCCACATCCTCTCCTACGAGCAGTACTTC. V and J are TRBV4-1 and TRBJ2-7; D gene ambiguous. This CDR3 comprises 14 residues. V was shortened by 4 bases and J by 0 bases, with 10 bases between the two germline ends. Germline loops: CDR1 MGHRA, CDR2 YSYEKL.

CDR3 in amino acids: CASSSPGRVGNEQFF. DNA for the CDR3: TGTGCCAGCAGCTCCCCGGGGAGGGTTGGCAATGAGCAGTTCTTC. The gene calls are TRBV5-4 and TRBJ2-1; 7 bases are shared with TRBD2. The CDR3 is made up of 15 amino acids. The J segment lost 6 bases and the V segment lost 3 bases, leaving 9 bases of the junction unmatched. CDR1 and CDR2 from the germline V gene are SGHNT and YYREEE (reference sequence).

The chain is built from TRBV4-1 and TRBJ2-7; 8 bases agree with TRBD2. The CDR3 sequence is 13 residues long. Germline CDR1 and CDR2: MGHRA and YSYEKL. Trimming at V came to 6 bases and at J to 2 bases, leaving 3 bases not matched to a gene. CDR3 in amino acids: CASSGTSAYEQYF. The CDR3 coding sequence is TGCGCCAGCAGTGGGACTAGTGCCTACGAGCAGTACTTC.

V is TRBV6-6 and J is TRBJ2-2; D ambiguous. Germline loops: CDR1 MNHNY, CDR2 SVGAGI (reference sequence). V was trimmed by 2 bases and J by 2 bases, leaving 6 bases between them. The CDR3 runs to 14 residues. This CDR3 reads CASSYHSNTGELFF. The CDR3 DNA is TGTGCCAGCAGTTACCACAGTAACACCGGGGAGCTGTTTTTT.

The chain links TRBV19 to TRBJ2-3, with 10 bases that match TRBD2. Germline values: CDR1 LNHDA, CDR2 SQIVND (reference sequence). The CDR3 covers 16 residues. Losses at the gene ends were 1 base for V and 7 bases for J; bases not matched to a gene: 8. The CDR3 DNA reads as TGTGCCAGTAGTATAGTCGGAGCGGGAGGGCCACATACGCAGTATTTT. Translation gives CASSIVGAGGPHTQYF.

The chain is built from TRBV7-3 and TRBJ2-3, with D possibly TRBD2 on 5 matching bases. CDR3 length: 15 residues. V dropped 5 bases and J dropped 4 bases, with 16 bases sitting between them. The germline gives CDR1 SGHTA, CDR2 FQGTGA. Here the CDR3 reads CASSLGLTEADTQYF. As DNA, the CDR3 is TGTGCCAGCAGCCTAGGACTCACAGAGGCAGATACGCAGTATTTT.

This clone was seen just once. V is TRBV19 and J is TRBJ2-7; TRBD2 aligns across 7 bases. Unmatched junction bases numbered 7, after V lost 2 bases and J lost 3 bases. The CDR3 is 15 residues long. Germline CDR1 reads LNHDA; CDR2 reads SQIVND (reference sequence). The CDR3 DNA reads TGTGCCAGTAGTATAACGTTTGCGGGGGTCTACGAGCAGTACTTC. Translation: CASSITFAGVYEQYF. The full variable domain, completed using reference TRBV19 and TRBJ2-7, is DGGITQSPKYLFRKEGQNVTLSCEQNLNHDAMYWYRQDPGQGLRLIYYSQIVNDFQKGDIAEGYSVSREKKESFPLTVTSAQKNPTAFYLCASSITFAGVYEQYFGPGTRLTVT.

The CDR3 reads CASSQDPGVEQYF. The DNA for the CDR3 is TGCGCCAGCAGCCAAGATCCAGGGGTCGAGCAGTACTTC. The chain is built from TRBV4-3 and TRBJ2-7; the D gene is possibly TRBD1 (6 bases). The CDR3 has 13 amino acids. Germline values: CDR1 LGHNA, CDR2 YSLEER. Trimming removed 0 bases from V and 6 bases from J, with 9 bases in between.

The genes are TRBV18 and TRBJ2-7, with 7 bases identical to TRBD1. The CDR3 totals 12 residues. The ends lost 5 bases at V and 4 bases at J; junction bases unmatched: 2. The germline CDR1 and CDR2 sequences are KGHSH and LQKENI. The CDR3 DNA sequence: TGTGCCAGCTCAACGGACAGGTACGAGCAGTACTTC. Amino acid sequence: CASSTDRYEQYF.

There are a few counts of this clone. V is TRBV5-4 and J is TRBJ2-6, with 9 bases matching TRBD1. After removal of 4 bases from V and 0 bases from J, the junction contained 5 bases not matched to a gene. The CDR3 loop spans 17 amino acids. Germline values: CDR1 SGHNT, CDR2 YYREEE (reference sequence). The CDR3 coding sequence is TGTGCCAGCAGCGGCGGGACAGGGAACTCTGGGGCCAACGTCCTGACTTTC. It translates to CASSGGTGNSGANVLTF.

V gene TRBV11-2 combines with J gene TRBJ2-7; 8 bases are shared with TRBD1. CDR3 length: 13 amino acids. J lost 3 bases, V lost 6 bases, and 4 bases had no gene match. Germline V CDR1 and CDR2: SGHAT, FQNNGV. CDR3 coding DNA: TGTGCCAGCAGTCGGGACAGGCTCTACGAGCAGTACTTC. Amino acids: CASSRDRLYEQYF.

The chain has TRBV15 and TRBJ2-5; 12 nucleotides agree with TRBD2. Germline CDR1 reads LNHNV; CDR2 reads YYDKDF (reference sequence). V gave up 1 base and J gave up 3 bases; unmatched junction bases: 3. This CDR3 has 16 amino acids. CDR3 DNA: TGTGCCACCAGCAGAGGACTAGCGGGGGCCGAAGAGACCCAGTACTTC. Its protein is CATSRGLAGAEETQYF. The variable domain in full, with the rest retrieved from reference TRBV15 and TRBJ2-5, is DAMVIQNPRYQVTQFGKPVTLSCSQTLNHNVMYWYQQKSSQAPKLLFHYYDKDFNNEADTPDNFQSRRPNTSFCFLDIRSPGLGDTAMYLCATSRGLAGAEETQYFGPGTRLLVL.

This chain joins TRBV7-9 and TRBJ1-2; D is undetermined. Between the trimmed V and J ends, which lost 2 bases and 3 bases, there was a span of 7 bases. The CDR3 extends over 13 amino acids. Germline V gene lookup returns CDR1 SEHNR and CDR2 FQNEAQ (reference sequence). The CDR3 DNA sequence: TGTGCCAGCAGCTTACCAGGCTACTATGGCTACACCTTC. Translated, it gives CASSLPGYYGYTF.

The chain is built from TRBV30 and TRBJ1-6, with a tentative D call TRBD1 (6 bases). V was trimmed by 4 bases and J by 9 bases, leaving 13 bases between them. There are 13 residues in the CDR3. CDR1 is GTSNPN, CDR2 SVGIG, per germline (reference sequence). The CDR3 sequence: CAWTLGGRSPLHF. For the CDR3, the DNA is TGTGCCTGGACCTTGGGGGGGCGTTCACCCCTCCACTTT.

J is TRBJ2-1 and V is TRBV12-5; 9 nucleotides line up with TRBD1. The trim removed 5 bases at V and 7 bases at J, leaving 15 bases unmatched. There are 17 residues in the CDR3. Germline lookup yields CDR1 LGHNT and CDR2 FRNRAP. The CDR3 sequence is CASGLGRRTGERNEQFF. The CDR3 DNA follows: TGTGCTAGTGGTCTTGGTCGTCGGACAGGGGAGAGGAATGAGCAGTTCTTC.

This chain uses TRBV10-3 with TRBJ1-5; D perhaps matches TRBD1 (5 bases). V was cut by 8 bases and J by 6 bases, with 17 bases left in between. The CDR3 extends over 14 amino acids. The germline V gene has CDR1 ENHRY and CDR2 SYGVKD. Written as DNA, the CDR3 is TGTGCCATCTCAGGGCAGGGAAAGGGTCAGCCCCAGCATTTT. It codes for CAISGQGKGQPQHF.

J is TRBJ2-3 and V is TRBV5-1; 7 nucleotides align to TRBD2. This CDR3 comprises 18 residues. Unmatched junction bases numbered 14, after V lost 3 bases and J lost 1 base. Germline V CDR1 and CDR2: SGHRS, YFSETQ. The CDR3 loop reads CASSWSPVTGGRTDTQYF. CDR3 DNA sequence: TGCGCCAGCAGCTGGTCTCCGGTGACGGGGGGTCGCACAGATACGCAGTATTTT.

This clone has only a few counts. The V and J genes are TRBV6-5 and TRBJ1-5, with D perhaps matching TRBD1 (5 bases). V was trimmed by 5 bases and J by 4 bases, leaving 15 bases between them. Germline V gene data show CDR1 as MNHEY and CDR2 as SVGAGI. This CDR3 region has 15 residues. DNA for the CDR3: TGTGCCAGCAGTCCAGACAGACGAATGAATCAGCCCCAGCATTTT. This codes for CASSPDRRMNQPQHF.

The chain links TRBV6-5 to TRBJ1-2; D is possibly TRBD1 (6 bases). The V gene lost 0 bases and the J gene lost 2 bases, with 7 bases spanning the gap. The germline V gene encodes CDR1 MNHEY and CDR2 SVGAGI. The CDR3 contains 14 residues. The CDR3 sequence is CASSYSGQNYGYTF. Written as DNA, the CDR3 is TGTGCCAGCAGTTACTCCGGACAGAACTATGGCTACACCTTC.

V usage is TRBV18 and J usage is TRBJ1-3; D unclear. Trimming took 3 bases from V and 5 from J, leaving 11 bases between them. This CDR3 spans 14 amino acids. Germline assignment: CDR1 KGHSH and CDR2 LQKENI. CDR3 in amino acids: CASSPGSQRNTIYF. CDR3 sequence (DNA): TGTGCCAGCTCACCGGGCAGCCAAAGAAACACCATATATTTT.

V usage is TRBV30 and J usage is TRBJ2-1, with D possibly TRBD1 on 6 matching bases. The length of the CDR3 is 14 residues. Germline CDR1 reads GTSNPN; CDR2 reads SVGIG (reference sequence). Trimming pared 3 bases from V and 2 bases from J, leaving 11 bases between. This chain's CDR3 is CAWRPRGPYNEQFF. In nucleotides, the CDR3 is TGTGCCTGGAGGCCCAGGGGACCCTACAATGAGCAGTTCTTC.

The DNA of the CDR3 is TGTGCCAGCAGCTTGAGAGGTCTCCATGTGGAGACCCAGTACTTC. This encodes CASSLRGLHVETQYF. The chain employs TRBV5-6 and TRBJ2-5; D is ambiguous. CDR1 and CDR2 from the germline V gene are SGHDT and YYEEEE. CDR3 length: 15 residues. Trimming took off 1 base at V and 5 bases at J, with 15 bases between the two ends. The variable domain in full, completed from reference TRBV5-6 and TRBJ2-5, reads DAGVTQSPTHLIKTRGQQVTLRCSPKSGHDTVSWYQQALGQGPQFIFQYYEEEERQRGNFPDRFSGHQFPNYSSELNVNALLLGDSALYLCASSLRGLHVETQYFGPGTRLLVL.